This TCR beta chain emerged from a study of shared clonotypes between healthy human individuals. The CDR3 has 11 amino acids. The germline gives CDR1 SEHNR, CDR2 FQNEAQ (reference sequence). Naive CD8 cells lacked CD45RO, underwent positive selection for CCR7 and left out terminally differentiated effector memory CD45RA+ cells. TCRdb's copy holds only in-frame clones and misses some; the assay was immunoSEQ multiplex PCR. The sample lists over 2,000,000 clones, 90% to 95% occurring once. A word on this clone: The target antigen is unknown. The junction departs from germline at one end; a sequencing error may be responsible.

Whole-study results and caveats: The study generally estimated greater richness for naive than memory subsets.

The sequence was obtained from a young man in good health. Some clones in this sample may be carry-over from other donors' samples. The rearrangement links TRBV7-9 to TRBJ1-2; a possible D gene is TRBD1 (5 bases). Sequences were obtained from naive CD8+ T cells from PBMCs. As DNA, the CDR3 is TGTGCCAGCAGCTCTAGTCCCGAGGGGTACTTC. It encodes CASSSSPEGYF.